This entry is about one TCR beta chain. Its antigen is as yet unknown. One entry per CDR3 protein, called by TCRdb with MiXCR from the reads. The sample gives nearly 700,000 distinct CDR3 sequences, roughly 33% of which show up once; 18% is in the top ten. The data originate from a study of T cell repertoires in cytomegalovirus infection. Study overall: As its CMV epitopes, the study selected recently identified HLA-C-restricted and well-studied HLA-B-restricted targets. In public TCR beta signatures, there were indications of both CMV infection and matching HLA type.

General study findings and limits: Identification of carriers of CMV plus the relevant HLA was achieved through cumulative public TCR beta family frequency. HLA-C-restricted CMV-specific TCR beta clonotypes prevailed in the ex vivo response.

This clonotype was sampled from a human donor in good health (CMV status not recorded). Some clones in this sample may be carry-over from other donors' samples. Material: cultured PBMCs, obtained from culture after CMV antigen stimulation.

The CDR3 is CASSESTRTTGAANEKLFF. CDR3 DNA sequence: TGTGCCAGCAGTGAATCCACCAGAACCACGGGGGCGGCTAATGAAAAACTGTTTTTT. This chain links TRBV25-1 with TRBJ1-4; D may be TRBD1 (6 bases). The V end was cut by 1 base, the J end by 3 bases, with 21 bases between. Germline CDR1 MGHDK, CDR2 SYGVNS. This CDR3 has 19 residues. Complete variable domain (other parts from reference TRBV25-1 and TRBJ1-4): EADIYQTPRYLVIGTGKKITLECSQTMGHDKMYWYQQDPGMELHLIHYSYGVNSTEKGDLSSESTVSRIRTEHFPLTLESARPSHTSQYLCASSESTRTTGAANEKLFFGSGTQLSVL.